This T cell receptor beta chain was recovered during a study of blood T cell repertoires in COVID-19. Study-level information: The United States, Italy and Spain were the sources of the acute and convalescent COVID-19 samples. In each case, the material was cDNA or gDNA derived from T cells, B-cell-depleted T cells, or PBMCs.

As handled by the study authors: Estimates of nucleated cell counts were drawn from the amplification of reference gene primers. Clones were sequenced by immunoSEQ multiplex PCR, and TCRdb holds only the in-frame ones, with some missing. The V and J calls and the clone size are those of that table, but D and trimming were determined from the DNA. The sample shows about 75,000 clones, roughly 84% of them seen only once. In germline, CDR1 is MNHEY, CDR2 SVGEGT. CDR3 length: 15 residues. V shed 2 bases, J shed 4 bases, and the junction held 1 base outside the gene matches. The TCR originated in a woman aged 45 to 65 with acute or convalescent COVID-19. Source material: peripheral blood. The V and J genes are TRBV6-2 or TRBV6-3 and TRBJ2-5; 13 bases map to TRBD2. The CDR3 DNA reads as TGTGCCAGCAGTTACCGGACTAGCGGGGGAGAGACCCAGTACTTC. Protein: CASSYRTSGGETQYF.